This TCR beta chain was identified during a study of cytomegalovirus exposure and HLA in healthy donors. Findings and caveats of the study: Reportedly, a later analysis found an Asian-associated ancestry cluster had fewer N-insertions than the approximately 700-donor mean. A further, later analysis showed that HLA-associated TCR beta chains (compared with equally common others) were more clonally expanded.

Vbeta (60) and Jbeta (13) primers were used in the PCR. Generated by immunoSEQ multiplex PCR, the TCRdb table keeps only in-frame clones and is missing some. The sample has about 170,000 clones, approximately 72% seen once. To note about this clone: The target antigen is unknown.

The CDR3 sequence is 16 residues long. V shed 3 bases and J 4 bases; nucleotides not matched to a gene: 7. Germline V lookup: CDR1 SGHRS, CDR2 YFSETQ. Sequenced material: PBMCs. The clonotype was recovered from a man in his forties in good health and CMV-seropositive. The V and J genes are TRBV5-1 and TRBJ2-2; 9 bases line up with TRBD2. The CDR3 DNA follows: TGCGCCAGCAGCTCCGCTTTGACTAGCGGCACCGGGGAGCTGTTTTTT. Translation: CASSSALTSGTGELFF.